The 3 T cell receptor beta chains below were found in one sample sequenced in a study of T-cell memory formation after mild COVID-19. TCRdb processed the 5' RACE reads anew with MiXCR; each CDR3 protein has one entry. This sample has about 320,000 distinct CDR3 sequences, with 13% to 15% found just once. The sequenced sample was PBMCs or a T cell subset sorted from them (not recorded which). These receptor sequences come from a man aged 18 to 35 who had mild COVID-19 (a few samples of this study predate the infection). Cell type and time point are not known.

The V call is TRBV5-1, the J call TRBJ1-2; unclear D gene. This CDR3 region has 15 residues. Trimming took off 0 bases at V and 3 bases at J, with 12 bases between the two ends. CDR1 SGHRS and CDR2 YFSETQ come from the germline V gene. CDR3: CASSLVGIPDYGYTF. Here the CDR3 DNA reads TGCGCCAGCAGCTTGGTAGGCATCCCTGACTATGGCTACACCTTC.

V and J are TRBV10-3 and TRBJ2-1, with unresolved D. With 5 bases removed from V and 2 bases from J, the gap between germline ends came to 10 bases. The CDR3 runs to 14 residues. The germline CDR1 and CDR2 sequences are ENHRY and SYGVKD. The DNA of the CDR3 is TGTGCCATCAGTCCTCCGAGACCCTACAATGAGCAGTTCTTC. This encodes CAISPPRPYNEQFF.

This clonotype was counted only a few times. V usage is TRBV7-2 and J usage is TRBJ1-5; D is perhaps TRBD1 (6 bases). V was clipped by 0 bases and J by 6 bases, with 12 bases between them. Germline lookup yields CDR1 SGHTA and CDR2 FQGNSA. This CDR3 is 15 amino acids long. Written as DNA, the CDR3 is TGTGCCAGCAGCTTAGCGCCGGGGGGCGTTCAGCCCCAGCATTTT. Its translation: CASSLAPGGVQPQHF.